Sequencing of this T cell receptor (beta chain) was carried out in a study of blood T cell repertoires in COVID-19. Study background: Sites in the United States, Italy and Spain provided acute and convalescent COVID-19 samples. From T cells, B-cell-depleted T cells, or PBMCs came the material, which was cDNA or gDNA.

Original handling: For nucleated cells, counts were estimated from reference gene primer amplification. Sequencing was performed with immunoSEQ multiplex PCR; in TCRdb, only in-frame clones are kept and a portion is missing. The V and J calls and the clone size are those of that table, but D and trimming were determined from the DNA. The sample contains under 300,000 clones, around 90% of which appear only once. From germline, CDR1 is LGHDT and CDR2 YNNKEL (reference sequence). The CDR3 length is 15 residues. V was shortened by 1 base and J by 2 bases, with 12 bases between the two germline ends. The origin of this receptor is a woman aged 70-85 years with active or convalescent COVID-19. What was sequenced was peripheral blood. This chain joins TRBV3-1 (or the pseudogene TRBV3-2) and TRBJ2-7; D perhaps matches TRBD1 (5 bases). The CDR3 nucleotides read TGTGCCAGCAGCCAAGGTATAGGGGCACCCTACGAGCAGTACTTC. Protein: CASSQGIGAPYEQYF.